The 8 T cell receptor beta chains in this list originate from one sample, sequenced in a study of regulatory T cells in long-lasting Graves disease. Construction of TCR beta libraries relied on iRepertoire HTBI primers and on Arm-PCR targeting CDR3 regions. TCRdb independently ran MiXCR on the multiplex PCR reads; one entry per CDR3 protein. The sample contains more than 300,000 distinct CDR3 sequences, about a sixth of which appear only once. The time point here: newly diagnosed GD, antithyroid drugs for less than 3 months. After RNA was extracted from PBMCs, the TCR library was made from it. The specimen comprised peripheral blood mononuclear cells (PBMCs), sampled at new diagnosis, from a patient treated with antithyroid drugs. The receptors come from a female donor with Graves disease.

This chain joins TRBV6-1 and TRBJ2-1; TRBD2 matches at 12 bases. Germline V gene sequence: CDR1 MNHNS, CDR2 SASEGT. Trimming removed 6 bases from V and 0 bases from J; junction bases left unmatched: 12. The CDR3 has 19 residues. In nucleotides, the CDR3 is TGTGCCAGCAGCCTTACTAGCGGGAGGATCCTTAGCTCCTACAATGAGCAGTTCTTC. It encodes CASSLTSGRILSSYNEQFF.

Many counts were recorded for this clonotype. The chain has TRBV3-1 and TRBJ1-2; D gene ambiguous. The CDR3 is 13 residues long. V lost 4 bases and J lost 2, with 8 bases in between. Germline V gene data show CDR1 as LGHDT and CDR2 as YNNKEL (reference sequence). The CDR3 DNA is TGTGCCAGCAGCCTCCCCCAAAACTATGGCTACACCTTC. This sequence encodes CASSLPQNYGYTF.

This clonotype appeared a few times. V gene TRBV29-1 combines with J gene TRBJ1-1; no definite D call. CDR3 length equals 13 residues. Germline assignment: CDR1 SQVTM and CDR2 ANQGSEA. Deletions cut 0 bases from V and 1 base from J, with 6 bases between. CDR3 DNA: TGCAGCGTTGAAGACAGAAGGAACACTGAAGCTTTCTTT. Translation: CSVEDRRNTEAFF.

This clonotype was detected many times. The V call is TRBV5-1, the J call TRBJ2-1; D may be TRBD1 (6 bases). Germline CDR1 SGHRS, CDR2 YFSETQ. This CDR3 is built from 15 residues. Between the trimmed V and J ends, which lost 4 bases and 7 bases, there was a span of 18 bases. The CDR3 nucleotides read TGCGCCAGCAGCCCCCGCTCAGGGGATGGAAATGAGCAGTTCTTC. This gives the protein CASSPRSGDGNEQFF.

This clonotype came up many times. V gene TRBV9 combines with J gene TRBJ2-3; unclear D gene. This CDR3 has 15 residues. Germline-derived CDR1 and CDR2 are SGDLS and YYNGEE. With 3 bases removed from V and 6 bases from J, the gap between germline ends came to 17 bases. The CDR3 sequence is CASSASVRLRDTQYF. The DNA for the CDR3 is TGTGCCAGCAGCGCCTCGGTGCGGCTTAGGGATACGCAGTATTTT.

This chain uses TRBV6-1 with TRBJ1-2; a weak D match, TRBD1 (5 bases). V dropped 6 bases and J dropped 6 bases, with 20 bases sitting between them. In germline, CDR1 is MNHNS, CDR2 SASEGT. The CDR3 has 15 residues. The CDR3 here is CASSPSRGLSHGYTF. For the CDR3, the DNA is TGTGCCAGCAGCCCGTCTCGGGGCCTTTCGCATGGCTACACCTTC.

This clonotype was observed a few times. The chain combines TRBV7-2 with TRBJ2-1, with unresolved D. Germline V CDR1 and CDR2: SGHTA, FQGNSA. The CDR3 sequence is 13 residues long. The germline V and J ends were trimmed by 2 bases and 2 bases, with 4 bases remaining between them. The CDR3 loop reads CASSLLAYNEQFF. The CDR3 region has the DNA TGTGCCAGCAGCTTACTAGCCTACAATGAGCAGTTCTTC.

The genes are TRBV7-2 and TRBJ2-4, with TRBD2 identical over 14 bases. The J call may be faulty, since TRBJ2-1 better matches the DNA end. The CDR3 contains 16 residues. Germline CDR1 reads SGHTA; CDR2 reads FQGNSA. CDR3 loop: CASSLRLAGGRNKQFF. CDR3 bases: TGTGCCAGCAGTTTGAGACTAGCGGGAGGGCGAAATAAGCAGTTCTTC.